These 22 T cell receptor beta chains were all obtained from the same sample, sequenced in a study of regulatory T cells in long-lasting Graves disease listed by TCRdb under 2021. Library preparation employed multiplex PCR. Data came from an Illumina HiSeq 4000. iRepertoire HTBI primers and Arm-PCR amplification of CDR3 regions were used to construct TCR beta libraries. TCRdb handled the public reads itself, with Q25 trimming in fastp and clone calling in MiXCR, and kept productive beta chains. Under each unique CDR3 protein, matching rows form one entry showing the most common genes and DNA. The sample table records approximately 400,000 distinct CDR3 sequences; approximately 16% of these occur just once. The ten biggest clones cover about 8.3% of the sample. Explained via the paper, the time point label denotes: newly diagnosed GD, antithyroid drugs for less than 3 months. RNA was extracted from PBMCs in TRIzol for both TCR sequencing and RNA sequencing.

Separately, the same data were catalogued under a study of T cells in Graves' hyperthyroidism and ophthalmopathy.

Sample: peripheral blood mononuclear cells (PBMCs), taken at new diagnosis, from a patient treated with antithyroid drugs. These receptors were collected from a woman aged 40 to 49 with Graves disease. Donor details come from another sample of the same person, matched by shared clones.

This clonotype was found many times. The V and J genes are TRBV7-2 and TRBJ1-1; D ambiguous. This CDR3 comprises 14 residues. The germline CDR1 and CDR2 sequences are SGHTA and FQGNSA. Trimming removed 4 bases at V and 2 bases at J, with 11 bases between. The CDR3 region has the DNA TGTGCCAGCAGCTCCTTTGGACTTAACACTGAAGCTTTCTTT. Translated, it gives CASSSFGLNTEAFF.

Concerning this clonotype itself: This may be a read error, as it is one base from a much larger clone. V usage is TRBV6-1 and J usage is TRBJ2-2, with TRBD1 matching over 7 bases. V shed 5 bases and J 5 bases; nucleotides not matched to a gene: 11. Germline V gives CDR1 MNHNS, CDR2 SASEGT. The CDR3 totals 16 residues. CDR3 sequence (DNA): TGTGCCAGCAGTCCACCCGACAGGGATGAGACCGGGGAGCTGTTTTTT. Amino acids: CASSPPDRDETGELFF.

Many counts were recorded for this clonotype. The CDR3 bases are TGCAGTGCTAGCCAAGGGGGATACGAGCAGTACTTC. Residues: CSASQGGYEQYF. The chain recombines TRBV20-1 with TRBJ2-7; D possibly corresponds to TRBD1 (6 bases). V dropped 3 bases and J dropped 4 bases, with 10 bases sitting between them. This CDR3 comprises 12 residues. Germline V gene data show CDR1 as DFQATT and CDR2 as SNEGSKA (reference sequence).

This clonotype occurred many times. The chain recombines TRBV7-2 with TRBJ2-1; 9 nucleotides agree with TRBD1. This CDR3 is built from 14 residues. CDR1 and CDR2 from the germline V gene are SGHTA and FQGNSA. Trimming removed 4 bases from V and 15 bases from J; junction bases left unmatched: 13. The CDR3 loop reads CASSSSTGQGRRFF. For the CDR3, the DNA is TGTGCCAGCAGCTCAAGCACGGGACAGGGTCGAAGGTTCTTC. The variable domain in full, completed from reference TRBV7-2 and TRBJ2-1, reads GAGVSQSPSNKVTEKGKDVELRCDPISGHTALYWYRQSLGQGLEFLIYFQGNSAPDKSGLPSDRFSAERTGGSVSTLTIQRTQQEDSAVYLCASSSSTGQGRRFFGPGTRLTVL.

At least ten counts were recorded for this clonotype. The genes are TRBV28 and TRBJ2-7; 11 nucleotides align to TRBD1. The germline gives CDR1 MDHEN, CDR2 SYDVKM. The CDR3 covers 17 residues. The V segment lost 2 bases and the J segment 4 bases; nucleotides outside the gene matches: 10. The CDR3 loop is CASSLRSGTGGPYEQYF. Here the CDR3 DNA reads TGTGCCAGCAGTTTACGCTCTGGGACAGGGGGGCCTTACGAGCAGTACTTC.

In its sample, this clonotype was seen many times. The chain joins TRBV12-3 or TRBV12-4 to TRBJ2-5; 11 bases agree with TRBD2. This CDR3 region has 16 residues. The V gene end was trimmed by 1 base and the J gene end by 5 bases; junction bases not matched to a gene: 6. CDR3 bases: TGTGCCAGCAGTTTAGAGGGTAGCGGGAGGGCCGAGACCCAGTACTTC. This encodes CASSLEGSGRAETQYF.

This chain links TRBV20-1 with TRBJ2-1; D perhaps matches TRBD2 (6 bases). Germline CDR1 and CDR2: DFQATT and SNEGSKA (reference sequence). The CDR3 is 15 residues long. With 4 bases removed from V and 3 bases from J, the gap between germline ends came to 16 bases. The DNA for the CDR3 is TGCAGTGCTAAACTCCCGGGACTCTTCTACAATGAGCAGTTCTTC. Translation gives CSAKLPGLFYNEQFF.

This clonotype turned up a few times. The chain has TRBV7-9 and TRBJ1-2; D possibly corresponds to TRBD1 (6 bases). Germline CDR1 reads SEHNR; CDR2 reads FQNEAQ (reference sequence). V lost 4 bases to trimming and J lost 4 bases, with 13 bases between them. The CDR3 length is 14 residues. CDR3 residues: CASSSGGRSYGYTF. The DNA for the CDR3 is TGTGCCAGCAGCTCGGGGGGGCGCAGCTATGGCTACACCTTC.

This clonotype came up a few times. One base away lies a much larger clone, so this may be a sequencing read error. The chain has TRBV2 and TRBJ2-1, with D possibly being TRBD1 (5 bases). The J call may be mistaken, given a closer DNA end match to TRBJ2-5. The CDR3 runs 15 residues. From germline, CDR1 is SNHLY and CDR2 FYNNEI. In DNA, the CDR3 is TGTGCCAGCAGTGAAGCATATCCAGGGCGAGAGACCCAGTACTTC. Protein sequence: CASSEAYPGRETQYF.

This clonotype was counted between two and nine times. V and J are TRBV20-1 and TRBJ1-2; D call uncertain. V gave up 3 bases and J gave up 5 bases, with 10 bases separating them. Germline CDR1 is DFQATT and CDR2 is SNEGSKA (reference sequence). This CDR3 contains 12 residues. The DNA of the CDR3 is TGCAGTGCTAGCCCCGGTCATTATGGCTACACCTTC. As protein: CSASPGHYGYTF.

This clonotype was counted only a few times. A much larger clone sits a single nucleotide away, making a read error possible. This CDR3 is missing its conserved last phenylalanine or tryptophan, likely due to a read error. J is TRBJ2-7 and V is TRBV2; TRBD2 agrees at 12 bases. The CDR3 covers 15 residues. Trimming at V came to 6 bases and at J to 2 bases, leaving 5 bases not matched to a gene. Germline values: CDR1 SNHLY, CDR2 FYNNEI. In DNA form, the CDR3 reads TGTGCCAGCAGCGCGCGGACTAGCGGGACCTACGAGCAGTACTCC. Amino acid sequence: CASSARTSGTYEQYS.

The DNA of the CDR3 is TGTGCCAGTAGGGCGGAGAGGGGTGACACTGAAGCTTTCTTT. It translates to CASRAERGDTEAFF. The V call is TRBV19, the J call TRBJ1-1; perhaps TRBD1 as D (5 bases). CDR3 length: 14 residues. The V gene's germline CDR1 is LNHDA and CDR2 SQIVND (reference sequence). The ends were cut back, 6 bases at V and 3 bases at J, with 14 bases in the middle.

This clonotype was detected only a few times. The chain is built from TRBV7-2 and TRBJ2-1; a weak D match, TRBD1 (6 bases). The CDR3 is 16 amino acids. Trimming pared 5 bases from V and 0 bases from J, leaving 14 bases between. The V gene's germline CDR1 is SGHTA and CDR2 FQGNSA. CDR3 region: CASSPTGTSSYNEQFF. The CDR3 DNA follows: TGTGCCAGCAGCCCAACAGGGACGAGCTCCTACAATGAGCAGTTCTTC. Variable domain in full (rest from reference TRBV7-2 and TRBJ2-1): GAGVSQSPSNKVTEKGKDVELRCDPISGHTALYWYRQSLGQGLEFLIYFQGNSAPDKSGLPSDRFSAERTGGSVSTLTIQRTQQEDSAVYLCASSPTGTSSYNEQFFGPGTRLTVL.

The CDR3 region has the DNA TGTGCCAGCAGCTTATTAGCGGGAGCACCTTACAATGAGCAGTTCTTC. This encodes CASSLLAGAPYNEQFF. This sequence joins TRBV7-6 and TRBJ2-1; 9 nucleotides agree with TRBD2. CDR3 length: 16 amino acids. Germline loops: CDR1 SGHVS, CDR2 FNYEAQ. V lost 2 bases, J lost 4 bases, and 6 bases stayed unmatched.

This clonotype was counted at least ten times. The chain combines TRBV3-1 with TRBJ1-1; D not resolved. Trimming shortened V by 0 bases and J by 7 bases, and 9 bases separated the two germline ends. CDR3 length: 13 amino acids. Germline V CDR1 and CDR2: LGHDT, YNNKEL (reference sequence). For the CDR3, the DNA is TGTGCCAGCAGCCAAGATCTGATTAGTGAAGCTTTCTTT. It translates to CASSQDLISEAFF.

Concerning this clonotype itself: A much larger clone differs by one base, so this may be a read error. The rearrangement uses TRBV6-2 or TRBV6-3 and TRBJ2-1; 11 nucleotides align to TRBD2. Germline V gene lookup returns CDR1 MNHEY and CDR2 SVGEGT. Trimming removed 2 bases from V and 10 bases from J; junction bases left unmatched: 25. The CDR3 is 21 residues long. The CDR3, as DNA: TGTGCCAGCAGTTACCGGTTGGGGCGACTAGCGGGGCCCTCCTCGGGCGAAGAGCAGTTCTTC. This sequence encodes CASSYRLGRLAGPSSGEEQFF.

This rearrangement joins TRBV28 to TRBJ2-2; a weak D match, TRBD1 (5 bases). The CDR3 runs 16 residues. Germline CDR1 MDHEN, CDR2 SYDVKM. V was pared by 2 bases and J by 0 bases, with 10 bases between. The CDR3 DNA follows: TGTGCCAGCAGTTTAGGACACCTGGCGAACACCGGGGAGCTGTTTTTT. As protein: CASSLGHLANTGELFF.

This clonotype was counted ten times or more. The chain joins TRBV12-3 or TRBV12-4 to TRBJ2-1; 7 nucleotides line up with TRBD2. J gave up 4 bases and V 3 bases, and 3 bases lay outside the gene matches. The CDR3 is 14 residues long. The CDR3 here is CASSLGLHYNEQFF. DNA of the CDR3: TGTGCCAGCAGTTTGGGACTACATTACAATGAGCAGTTCTTC.

In its sample, this clonotype was seen a few times. V usage is TRBV29-1 and J usage is TRBJ2-7; TRBD2 agrees at 8 bases. The CDR3 has 13 amino acids. CDR1 and CDR2 from the germline V gene are SQVTM and ANQGSEA. Trimming at V came to 4 bases and at J to 4 bases, leaving 6 bases not matched to a gene. Here the CDR3 reads CSVGGGIDYEQYF. CDR3 DNA: TGCAGCGTTGGCGGGGGGATTGATTACGAGCAGTACTTC.

This clonotype came up many times. This chain links TRBV12-3 or TRBV12-4 with TRBJ2-2; no reliable D call. Trimming took off 2 bases at V and 0 bases at J, with 4 bases between the two ends. The CDR3 is made up of 14 amino acids. CDR3 bases: TGTGCCAGCAGTTTACGTTCGAACACCGGGGAGCTGTTTTTT. Translation: CASSLRSNTGELFF.

This clonotype was seen more than once but under ten times. This chain uses TRBV11-3 with TRBJ2-2; D gene unclear. Trimming cost V 2 bases and J 3 bases, with 7 bases left between them. CDR1 and CDR2 from the germline V gene are SGHNT and YENEEA. CDR3 length: 14 amino acids. In nucleotides, the CDR3 is TGTGCCAGCAGCTTACTTGGAGACACCGGGGAGCTGTTTTTT. As protein: CASSLLGDTGELFF.

This clonotype has a count of ten or more. The chain is built from TRBV5-5 and TRBJ2-3; the match to TRBD2 covers 11 bases. The CDR3 has 17 residues. Losses at the gene ends were 2 bases for V and 1 base for J; bases not matched to a gene: 6. Germline CDR1 SGHKS, CDR2 YYEKEE (reference sequence). The CDR3 DNA reads TGTGCCAGCAGCTTCCGACTAGCGGGATGGGGCACAGATACGCAGTATTTT. It translates to CASSFRLAGWGTDTQYF.